This T cell receptor (beta chain) originates from a study of T cells in Graves' hyperthyroidism and ophthalmopathy. RNA transcripts yielded amplified TCR beta CDR3 regions. The TCR CDR3 was amplified in a first-round RT-PCR using the HTBI primer set. From the multiplex PCR reads, TCRdb called clonotypes with MiXCR, one entry per CDR3 protein. Of some 800,000 distinct CDR3 sequences listed, about two fifths are singletons. This clonotype was picked up many times. The antigen remains unidentified. Germline assignment: CDR1 DFQATT and CDR2 SNEGSKA (reference sequence). This CDR3 region has 13 residues. The germline V and J ends were trimmed by 6 bases and 2 bases, with 13 bases remaining between them. Study results and caveats: Ophthalmopathy stood apart from stable hyperthyroidism in a 13 V-J model. Ophthalmopathy was predicted by the model a median of about 6.7 months ahead of onset.

Graves' hyperthyroidism without ophthalmopathy progression within 18 months was termed stable. Criteria for exclusion of patients were uncontrolled infection, other autoimmune disease, pregnancy or lactation. Sequenced sample: blood. The chain employs TRBV20-1 and TRBJ2-5; maybe TRBD1 (5 bases). The TCR sequence derives from a man between 18 and 29 years old with Graves' hyperthyroidism. CDR3 region: CSAIRVGQETQYF. CDR3 coding DNA: TGCAGTGCGATCAGGGTGGGGCAAGAGACCCAGTACTTC.